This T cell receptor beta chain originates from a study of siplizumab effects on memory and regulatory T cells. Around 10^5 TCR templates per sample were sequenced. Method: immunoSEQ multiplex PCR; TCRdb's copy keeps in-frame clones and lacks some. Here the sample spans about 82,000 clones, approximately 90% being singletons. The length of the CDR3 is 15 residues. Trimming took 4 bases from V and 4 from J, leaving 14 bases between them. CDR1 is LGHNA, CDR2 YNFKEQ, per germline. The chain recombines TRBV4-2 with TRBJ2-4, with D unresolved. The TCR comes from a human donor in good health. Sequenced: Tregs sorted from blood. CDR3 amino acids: CASSPRIDGKNIQYF. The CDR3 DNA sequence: TGTGCCAGCAGCCCCCGGATCGACGGGAAAAACATTCAGTACTTC.